These 29 T cell receptor beta chains were all obtained from the same sample, sequenced in a study of T cells expressing NK-cell markers. TCRdb processed the 5' RACE reads again and assigns one entry to each CDR3 protein, with no DNA. The table counts under 500,000 distinct CDR3 sequences; roughly 8% lies in the top ten. Material for sequencing was blood T cells: a sorted CD56 or NKG2C T cell subset, CD4+ or CD8+ T cells, or bulk PBMC T cells (not recorded which). All receptors come from a woman between 18 and 70 years old in good health.

The CDR3 loop reads CASSPSERATEAFF. The V call is TRBV18, the J call TRBJ1-1. Germline-derived CDR1 and CDR2 are KGHSH and LQKENI. The CDR3 consists of 14 residues.

The rearrangement joins TRBV6-6 to TRBJ2-1. The germline CDR1 and CDR2 sequences are MNHNY and SVGAGI (reference sequence). There are 11 residues in the CDR3. CDR3 amino acids: CASSRNNEQFF.

The V and J genes are TRBV14 and TRBJ2-3; the TCRdb call, TRBD1, lacks DNA for checking. This CDR3 is 16 amino acids long. CDR1 is SGHDN and CDR2 is FVKESK in the germline V gene. CDR3 sequence reads: CASSQDRGVWADTQYF.

The CDR3 sequence: CASSQATSGPPFF. The gene calls are TRBV4-3 and TRBJ2-1; TCRdb names TRBD2, which stays unverified in the absence of DNA. This CDR3 has 13 amino acids. The germline V gene encodes CDR1 LGHNA and CDR2 YSLEER.

The genes are TRBV24-1 and TRBJ2-5; TCRdb reports TRBD1, a call that lacks DNA to check it against. The CDR3 length is 16 residues. CDR1 and CDR2 (germline): KGHDR, SFDVKD. CDR3 sequence reads: CATSDLDWAGEETQYF.

This chain joins TRBV5-1 and TRBJ2-1; there is no DNA to check the TCRdb D call of TRBD2. Germline CDR1 is SGHRS and CDR2 is YFSETQ. The CDR3 has 15 residues. CDR3 sequence reads: CASSLVTSIAGEQFF.

The chain carries TRBV5-4 and TRBJ2-5; TCRdb picks TRBD2, but there is no DNA to check that call. This CDR3 has 15 amino acids. From germline, CDR1 is SGHNT and CDR2 YYREEE (reference sequence). CDR3 region: CASSSNGENQETQYF.

The chain joins TRBV29-1 to TRBJ1-1. CDR3 length: 12 amino acids. Germline loops: CDR1 SQVTM, CDR2 ANQGSEA. CDR3 protein: CSVEGGNTEAFF.

V is TRBV7-2 and J is TRBJ2-6. CDR1 and CDR2 from the germline V gene are SGHTA and FQGNSA. The CDR3 runs 16 residues. The chain's CDR3 is CASSLVRGSGANVLTF.

The chain joins TRBV6-2 or TRBV6-3 to TRBJ2-7; absent DNA, TCRdb's TRBD1 call cannot be checked. The germline V gene encodes CDR1 MNHEY and CDR2 SVGEGT. The CDR3 is 12 amino acids. The CDR3 sequence is CATRDRGSEQYF.

V usage is TRBV10-3 and J usage is TRBJ2-7; the TRBD1 assignment by TCRdb is unverifiable without DNA. The CDR3 loop spans 15 amino acids. CDR1 is ENHRY and CDR2 is SYGVKD in the germline V gene. The chain's CDR3 is CAISESGTGAYEQYF.

V gene TRBV12-3 or TRBV12-4 combines with J gene TRBJ1-5; the D call from TCRdb, TRBD1, cannot be confirmed without DNA. The CDR3 runs 15 residues. The CDR3 region is CASSRGQGAQQPQHF.

The chain links TRBV20-1 to TRBJ2-1; with no DNA, the TCRdb D assignment of TRBD2 cannot be verified. The length of the CDR3 is 16 residues. The V gene's germline CDR1 is DFQATT and CDR2 SNEGSKA (reference sequence). The CDR3 loop is CSGAGLIPSSYNEQFF.

The chain carries TRBV9 and TRBJ1-3; with no DNA, the TCRdb D assignment of TRBD1 cannot be verified. The CDR3 is 15 amino acids. Germline values: CDR1 SGDLS, CDR2 YYNGEE. The CDR3 loop is CASSVRDSSGNTIYF.

The V call is TRBV20-1, the J call TRBJ2-4; no DNA is available, so the TRBD2 call from TCRdb remains unchecked. The germline V gene encodes CDR1 DFQATT and CDR2 SNEGSKA (reference sequence). This CDR3 region has 13 residues. The CDR3 sequence: CSARGGGANIQYF.

This chain uses TRBV2 with TRBJ1-2. The CDR3 covers 13 residues. Germline V gene lookup returns CDR1 SNHLY and CDR2 FYNNEI. The CDR3 protein is CASNPQANYGYTF. The complete variable domain, with remaining parts taken from reference TRBV2 and TRBJ1-2, reads EPEVTQTPSHQVTQMGQEVILRCVPISNHLYFYWYRQILGQKVEFLVSFYNNEISEKSEIFDDQFSVERPDGSNFTLKIRSTKLEDSAMYFCASNPQANYGYTFGSGTRLTVV.

The chain carries TRBV27 and TRBJ2-1; TCRdb proposes TRBD1, but this gene call is untestable without DNA. Germline CDR1 is MNHEY and CDR2 is SMNVEV (reference sequence). The CDR3 consists of 12 residues. The CDR3 protein is CASSFFGGEQFF.

This chain links TRBV4-3 with TRBJ2-1; TCRdb's assignment of TRBD2 cannot be checked, as there is no DNA. This CDR3 contains 18 residues. CDR1 and CDR2 (germline): LGHNA, YSLEER. CDR3 loop: CASSQEASGTPKNNEQFF.

V and J are TRBV12-3 or TRBV12-4 and TRBJ1-6; TCRdb gives TRBD1 as the D gene, but with no DNA this cannot be confirmed. This CDR3 is 12 amino acids long. CDR3: CATGPYNSPLHF.

The V call is TRBV7-2, the J call TRBJ1-6. The CDR3 sequence is 14 residues long. Germline CDR1 SGHTA, CDR2 FQGNSA. CDR3: CASSLAGNNSPLHF.

V usage is TRBV5-1 and J usage is TRBJ1-6. CDR1 and CDR2 (germline): SGHRS, YFSETQ. The CDR3 has 19 amino acids. CDR3 loop: CASSLAPWEEGTYNSPLHF.

V is TRBV2 and J is TRBJ2-5. Germline loops: CDR1 SNHLY, CDR2 FYNNEI. CDR3 length: 13 residues. The chain's CDR3 is CASSARPQETQYF.

The chain uses TRBV12-3 or TRBV12-4 and TRBJ2-2; with no DNA, the TCRdb D assignment of TRBD2 cannot be verified. The CDR3 is 18 amino acids. The CDR3 region is CASSPQGLAGTNTGELFF.

The chain is built from TRBV5-4 and TRBJ2-2. The CDR3 runs 14 residues. Germline assignment: CDR1 SGHNT and CDR2 YYREEE (reference sequence). The chain's CDR3 is CASSANMNTGELFF.

The V and J genes are TRBV20-1 and TRBJ2-3. CDR3 length: 15 residues. In germline, CDR1 is DFQATT, CDR2 SNEGSKA (reference sequence). This CDR3 is CSARDWGTSTDTQYF.

The V and J genes are TRBV4-2 and TRBJ2-4; TCRdb picks TRBD2, but there is no DNA to check that call. The germline V gene encodes CDR1 LGHNA and CDR2 YNFKEQ. CDR3 length: 17 amino acids. CDR3 region: CASSQIERGSYKNIQYF.

The chain is built from TRBV9 and TRBJ2-7; TCRdb's D call of TRBD1 is untestable without DNA. The CDR3 is 17 residues long. Germline CDR1 is SGDLS and CDR2 is YYNGEE. CDR3 sequence reads: CASSVEAKVSPLYEQYF.

This rearrangement joins TRBV4-2 to TRBJ1-4; the D call from TCRdb, TRBD1, cannot be confirmed without DNA. The CDR3 has 16 residues. Germline CDR1 and CDR2: LGHNA and YNFKEQ. CDR3: CASSQDSGTGQEKLFF.

The CDR3 loop reads CASSSHGLPTEAFF. This chain uses TRBV27 with TRBJ1-1. Germline lookup yields CDR1 MNHEY and CDR2 SMNVEV (reference sequence). This CDR3 spans 14 amino acids.